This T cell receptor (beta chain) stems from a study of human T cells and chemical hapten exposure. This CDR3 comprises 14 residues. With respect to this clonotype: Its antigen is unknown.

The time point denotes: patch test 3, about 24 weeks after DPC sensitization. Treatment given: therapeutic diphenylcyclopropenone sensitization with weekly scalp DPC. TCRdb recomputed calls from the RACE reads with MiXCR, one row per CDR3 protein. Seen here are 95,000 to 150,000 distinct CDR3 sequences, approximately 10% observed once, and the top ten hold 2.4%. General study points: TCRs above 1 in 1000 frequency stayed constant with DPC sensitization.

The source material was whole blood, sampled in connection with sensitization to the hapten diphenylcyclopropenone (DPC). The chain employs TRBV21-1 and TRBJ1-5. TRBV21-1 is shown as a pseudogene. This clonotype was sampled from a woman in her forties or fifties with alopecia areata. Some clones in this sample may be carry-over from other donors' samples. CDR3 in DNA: TGTGCCAGCAGCAAAGCAGGGAGCAATCAGCCCCAGCATTTT. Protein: CASSKAGSNQPQHF.